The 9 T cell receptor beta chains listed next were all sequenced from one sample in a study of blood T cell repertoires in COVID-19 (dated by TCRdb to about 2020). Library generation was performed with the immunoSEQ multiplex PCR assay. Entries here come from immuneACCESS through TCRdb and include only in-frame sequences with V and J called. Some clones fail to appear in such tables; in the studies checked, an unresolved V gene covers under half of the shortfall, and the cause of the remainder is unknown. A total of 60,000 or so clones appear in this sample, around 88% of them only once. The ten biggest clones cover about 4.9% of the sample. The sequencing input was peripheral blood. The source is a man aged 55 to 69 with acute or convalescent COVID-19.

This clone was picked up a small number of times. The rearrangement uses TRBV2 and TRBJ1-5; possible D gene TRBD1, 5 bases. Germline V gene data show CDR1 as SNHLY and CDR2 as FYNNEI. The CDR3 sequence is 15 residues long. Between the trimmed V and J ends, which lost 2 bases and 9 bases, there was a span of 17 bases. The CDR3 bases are TGTGCCAGCAGTGAATCTGGGGGGAGCCGTCGGCCCCAGCATTTT. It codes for CASSESGGSRRPQHF.

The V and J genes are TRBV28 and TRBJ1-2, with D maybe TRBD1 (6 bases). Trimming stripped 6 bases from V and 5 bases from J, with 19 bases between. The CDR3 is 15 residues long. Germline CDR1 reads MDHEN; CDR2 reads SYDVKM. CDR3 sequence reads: CASSPYRAEWYGYTF. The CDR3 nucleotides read TGTGCCAGCAGCCCATACAGGGCCGAATGGTATGGCTACACCTTC.

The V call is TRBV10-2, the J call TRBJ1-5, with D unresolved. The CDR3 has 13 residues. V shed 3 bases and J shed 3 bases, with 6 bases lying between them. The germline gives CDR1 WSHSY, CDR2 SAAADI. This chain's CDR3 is CASSDDNNQPQHF. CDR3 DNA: TGCGCCAGCAGTGATGACAACAATCAGCCCCAGCATTTT.

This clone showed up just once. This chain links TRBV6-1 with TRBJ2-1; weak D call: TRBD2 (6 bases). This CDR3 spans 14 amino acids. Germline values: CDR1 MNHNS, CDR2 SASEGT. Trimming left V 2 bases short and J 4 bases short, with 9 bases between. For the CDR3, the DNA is TGTGCCAGCAGTGAACAGGGAGGTTACAATGAGCAGTTCTTC. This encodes CASSEQGGYNEQFF.

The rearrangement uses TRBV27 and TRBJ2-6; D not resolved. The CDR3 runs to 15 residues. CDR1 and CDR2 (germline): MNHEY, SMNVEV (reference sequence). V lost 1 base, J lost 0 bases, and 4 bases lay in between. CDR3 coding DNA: TGTGCCAGCAGTTTATACGGCTCTGGGGCCAACGTCCTGACTTTC. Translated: CASSLYGSGANVLTF. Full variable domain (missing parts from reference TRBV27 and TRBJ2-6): EAQVTQNPRYLITVTGKKLTVTCSQNMNHEYMSWYRQDPGLGLRQIYYSMNVEVTDKGDVPEGYKVSRKEKRNFPLILESPSPNQTSLYFCASSLYGSGANVLTFGAGSRLTVL.

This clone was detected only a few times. Written as DNA, the CDR3 is TGCGCCAGCAGCTTGACAGGGAAGAATTCACCCCTCCACTTT. It specifies CASSLTGKNSPLHF. This chain links TRBV5-1 with TRBJ1-6, with D tentatively TRBD1 (6 bases). This CDR3 is 14 amino acids long. V was clipped by 1 base and J by 7 bases, with 9 bases between them. Per germline, CDR1 SGHRS and CDR2 YFSETQ.

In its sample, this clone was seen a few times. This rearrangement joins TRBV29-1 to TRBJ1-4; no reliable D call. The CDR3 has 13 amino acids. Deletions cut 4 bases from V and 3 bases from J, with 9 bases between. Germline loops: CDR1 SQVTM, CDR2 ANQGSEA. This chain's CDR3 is CSVVRESNEKLFF. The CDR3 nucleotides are TGCAGCGTTGTGCGGGAGTCTAATGAAAAACTGTTTTTT.

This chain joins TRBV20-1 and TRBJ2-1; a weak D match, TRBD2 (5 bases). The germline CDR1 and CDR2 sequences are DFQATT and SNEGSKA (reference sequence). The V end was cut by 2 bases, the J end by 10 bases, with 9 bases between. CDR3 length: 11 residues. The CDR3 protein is CSARLATEQFF. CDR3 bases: TGCAGTGCTAGATTAGCGACCGAGCAGTTCTTC.

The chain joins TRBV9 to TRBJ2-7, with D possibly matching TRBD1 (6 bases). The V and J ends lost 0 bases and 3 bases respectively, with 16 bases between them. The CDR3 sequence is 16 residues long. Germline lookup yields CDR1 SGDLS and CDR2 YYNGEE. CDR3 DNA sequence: TGTGCCAGCAGCGTAGCTTCAGGACAGAGCCTCTACGAGCAGTACTTC. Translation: CASSVASGQSLYEQYF.